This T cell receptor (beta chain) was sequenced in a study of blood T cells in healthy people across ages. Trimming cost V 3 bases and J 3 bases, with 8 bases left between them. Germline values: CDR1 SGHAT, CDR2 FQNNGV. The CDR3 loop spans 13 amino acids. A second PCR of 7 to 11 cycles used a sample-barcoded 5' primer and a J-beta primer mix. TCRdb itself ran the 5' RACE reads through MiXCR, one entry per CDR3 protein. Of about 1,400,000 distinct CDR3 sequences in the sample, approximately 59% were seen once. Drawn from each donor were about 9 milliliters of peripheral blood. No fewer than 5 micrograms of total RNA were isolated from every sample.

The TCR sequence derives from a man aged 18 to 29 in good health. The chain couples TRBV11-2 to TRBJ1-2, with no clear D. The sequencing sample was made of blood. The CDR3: CASSLGRHYGYTF. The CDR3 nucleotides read TGTGCCAGCAGCTTGGGCAGACACTATGGCTACACCTTC.